A single sample gave rise to the 27 T cell receptor beta chains below, sequenced in a study of persistence of HIV-infected CD4 T cells. An overlapping HIV-1 Gag peptide pool stimulated these cells at 0.95 to 1 ug/peptide/mL. CD40L-negative CD69-negative CD45RO-high memory CD4+ T cells were sorted as populations depleted of antigen-responding cells. The immunoSEQ assay was version 4, run in survey mode. Produced via immunoSEQ multiplex PCR; TCRdb's table is partial and in-frame only. The sample includes approximately 40,000 clones, about four fifths of them seen just once. No antigens are known for them. The sequenced sample was CD4+ T cells sorted from PBMCs after 18-hour stimulation, obtained from a patient who received antiretroviral therapy. Source of these receptors: an adult man with HIV who was CMV-seropositive.

The chain combines TRBV29-1 with TRBJ1-5; D is uncertain. The CDR3 loop spans 13 amino acids. With 7 bases removed from V and 7 bases from J, the gap between germline ends came to 17 bases. Looked up from germline, CDR1 is SQVTM and CDR2 is ANQGSEA. The chain's CDR3 is CSAQYEYGQPQHF. CDR3 DNA: TGCAGCGCTCAATACGAATACGGGCAGCCCCAGCATTTT. Variable domain in full (rest from reference TRBV29-1 and TRBJ1-5): SAVISQKPSRDICQRGTSLTIQCQVDSQVTMMFWYRQQPGQSLTLIATANQGSEATYESGFVIDKFPISRPNLTFSTLTVSNMSPEDSSIYLCSAQYEYGQPQHFGDGTRLSIL.

The rearrangement links TRBV3-1 (or the pseudogene TRBV3-2) to TRBJ2-5; D not resolved. The CDR3 runs to 13 residues. V lost 1 base and J lost 5, with 8 bases in between. Per germline, CDR1 LGHDT and CDR2 YNNKEL (reference sequence). CDR3 in amino acids: CASSQAKRETQYF. The CDR3 nucleotides read TGTGCCAGCAGCCAAGCAAAAAGGGAGACCCAGTACTTC.

The chain recombines TRBV5-1 with TRBJ1-4; D not certain. CDR1 SGHRS and CDR2 YFSETQ come from the germline V gene. V was shortened by 3 bases and J by 0 bases, with 0 bases between the two germline ends. The CDR3 contains 12 residues. The CDR3 region is CASSSTNEKLFF. As DNA, the CDR3 is TGCGCCAGCAGCTCAACTAATGAAAAACTGTTTTTT. Drawing the rest from reference TRBV5-1 and TRBJ1-4, the complete variable domain is KAGVTQTPRYLIKTRGQQVTLSCSPISGHRSVSWYQQTPGQGLQFLFEYFSETQRNKGNFPGRFSGRQFSNSRSEMNVSTLELGDSALYLCASSSTNEKLFFGSGTQLSVL.

The chain recombines TRBV7-9 with TRBJ2-1; D is ambiguous. The V gene's germline CDR1 is SEHNR and CDR2 FQNEAQ (reference sequence). This CDR3 is 11 amino acids long. Between the trimmed V and J ends, which lost 5 bases and 3 bases, there was a span of 2 bases. The CDR3 DNA reads as TGTGCCAGCAGCCGCTACAATGAGCAGTTCTTC. Translating gives CASSRYNEQFF.

The chain employs TRBV7-7 and TRBJ2-5, with a weak D call TRBD1 (5 bases). The CDR3 has 16 amino acids. With 1 base removed from V and 1 base from J, the gap between germline ends came to 13 bases. Germline V gene lookup returns CDR1 SSHAT and CDR2 FNYEAQ (reference sequence). This CDR3 is CASSLVQGTRQETQYF. The CDR3 DNA follows: TGTGCCAGCAGCTTAGTTCAGGGAACCCGCCAAGAGACCCAGTACTTC.

The V call is TRBV6-5, the J call TRBJ2-2, with 8 bases lining up with TRBD1. CDR1 is MNHEY and CDR2 is SVGAGI in the germline V gene. This CDR3 is built from 13 residues. V trimming: 6 bases; J trimming: 5 bases; junction bases outside the gene matches: 2. CDR3 coding DNA: TGTGCCAGCAGGACAGGGGCGACCGGGGAGCTGTTTTTT. Encoded protein: CASRTGATGELFF.

This sequence joins TRBV5-1 and TRBJ1-3; D remains unclear. Germline lookup yields CDR1 SGHRS and CDR2 YFSETQ. Trimming took off 4 bases at V and 2 bases at J, with 13 bases between the two ends. CDR3 length: 15 residues. The CDR3: CASSPDGRTGNTIYF. The CDR3 coding sequence is TGCGCCAGCAGCCCGGACGGACGAACTGGAAACACCATATATTTT.

The chain couples TRBV5-1 to TRBJ2-6, with D hard to call. Germline CDR1 reads SGHRS; CDR2 reads YFSETQ. V was clipped by 7 bases and J by 0 bases, with 8 bases between them. The CDR3 is 14 amino acids. In DNA, the CDR3 is TGCGCCAGCCACCTAGGCTCTGGGGCCAACGTCCTGACTTTC. The encoded protein is CASHLGSGANVLTF.

The CDR3: CASRYTGASGANVLTF. The CDR3 bases are TGTGCCAGCAGATATACAGGGGCCTCTGGGGCCAACGTCCTGACTTTC. The chain links TRBV7-2 to TRBJ2-6; 7 positions match TRBD1. This CDR3 region has 16 residues. With V trimmed by 6 bases and J by 0 bases, 5 bases remained unmatched. Germline V CDR1 and CDR2: SGHTA, FQGNSA.

The genes are TRBV10-3 and TRBJ1-3; D gene ambiguous. V lost 5 bases, J lost 1 base, and 6 bases lay in between. CDR1 is ENHRY, CDR2 SYGVKD, per germline. The CDR3 length is 13 residues. CDR3 sequence: CAISRISGNTIYF. CDR3 in DNA: TGTGCCATCAGTAGGATATCTGGAAACACCATATATTTT.

This rearrangement joins TRBV30 to TRBJ2-1, with 10 bases that match TRBD2. The CDR3 is 15 residues long. Germline CDR1 is GTSNPN and CDR2 is SVGIG (reference sequence). Trimming cost V 0 bases and J 12 bases; bases outside gene matches: 11. The CDR3 DNA follows: TGTGCCTGGAGTGTAGCTAGCGGGAGTCTACGGGGGCAGTTCTTC. Protein sequence: CAWSVASGSLRGQFF.

The chain is built from TRBV30 and TRBJ1-5; D perhaps matches TRBD1 (6 bases). CDR3 length: 15 amino acids. Germline loops: CDR1 GTSNPN, CDR2 SVGIG (reference sequence). Trimming left V 2 bases short and J 7 bases short, with 18 bases between. Here the CDR3 reads CAWSRGSGAGQPQHF. The CDR3 nucleotides read TGTGCCTGGAGTAGGGGGTCAGGGGCGGGCCAGCCCCAGCATTTT.

The chain links TRBV7-3 to TRBJ2-7, with 14 bases matching TRBD2. The CDR3 covers 16 residues. The germline CDR1 and CDR2 sequences are SGHTA and FQGTGA. After removal of 5 bases from V and 6 bases from J, the junction contained 9 bases not matched to a gene. The CDR3 DNA follows: TGTGCCAGCAGCGAATATCCGGGACTAGCGGGAGCCGAGCAGTACTTC. It yields the protein CASSEYPGLAGAEQYF.

This chain connects TRBV3-1 (or the pseudogene TRBV3-2) to TRBJ1-1, with D uncertain. Germline V gene data show CDR1 as LGHDT and CDR2 as YNNKEL (reference sequence). CDR3 length: 13 residues. V lost 1 base and J 7 bases, leaving 10 bases between the germline ends. The CDR3 reads CASSQGSFNEAFF. DNA of the CDR3: TGTGCCAGCAGCCAAGGGTCCTTCAATGAAGCTTTCTTT.

Of note for this clone: One end of the junction varies from germline; a read error may be responsible. The chain recombines TRBV5-1 with TRBJ2-3; 14 bases are shared with TRBD2. This CDR3 comprises 16 residues. Germline CDR1 is SGHRS and CDR2 is YFSETQ. CDR3 DNA sequence: TGCGCCAGCACCTTGACTAGCGGGAGGGTGGCCGATACGCAGTATTTT. Its translation: CASTLTSGRVADTQYF.

V gene TRBV7-9 combines with J gene TRBJ1-4; no firm D call. The CDR3 totals 14 residues. V was trimmed by 0 bases and J by 6 bases, leaving 8 bases between them. Germline loops: CDR1 SEHNR, CDR2 FQNEAQ (reference sequence). The CDR3 DNA sequence: TGTGCCAGCAGCTTAGCGTACGGGGATGAAAAACTGTTTTTT. It yields the protein CASSLAYGDEKLFF.

This clone was recorded only once. The chain joins TRBV19 to TRBJ1-4; a weak D match, TRBD1 (5 bases). This CDR3 has 14 residues. Germline CDR1 reads LNHDA; CDR2 reads SQIVND (reference sequence). V shed 2 bases and J shed 12 bases, with 16 bases lying between them. The CDR3 nucleotides read TGTGCCAGTAGTATAATCCACATTCGGGGGGAACTGTTTTTT. Protein: CASSIIHIRGELFF. Based on the CDR3 plus reference TRBV19 and TRBJ1-4, the full variable domain is DGGITQSPKYLFRKEGQNVTLSCEQNLNHDAMYWYRQDPGQGLRLIYYSQIVNDFQKGDIAEGYSVSREKKESFPLTVTSAQKNPTAFYLCASSIIHIRGELFFGSGTQLSVL.

The rearrangement uses TRBV13 and TRBJ2-7, with 11 bases that match TRBD2. CDR3 length: 14 amino acids. V was pared by 6 bases and J by 3 bases, with 4 bases of the junction left unmatched. Germline CDR1 and CDR2: PRHDT and FYEKMQ (reference sequence). The CDR3 loop is CASSLTSGSYEQYF. For the CDR3, the DNA is TGTGCCAGCAGTCTCACTAGCGGGAGCTACGAGCAGTACTTC. Full variable domain (outside the CDR3, taken from reference TRBV13 and TRBJ2-7): AAGVIQSPRHLIKEKRETATLKCYPIPRHDTVYWYQQGPGQDPQFLISFYEKMQSDKGSIPDRFSAQQFSDYHSELNMSSLELGDSALYFCASSLTSGSYEQYFGPGTRLTVT.

The chain is built from TRBV6-5 and TRBJ1-1; unclear D gene. The CDR3 loop spans 13 amino acids. CDR1 is MNHEY and CDR2 is SVGAGI in the germline V gene. V was clipped by 6 bases and J by 3 bases, with 11 bases between them. The CDR3 is CASRREFDTEAFF. The CDR3 coding sequence is TGTGCCAGCAGACGGGAGTTCGACACTGAAGCTTTCTTT.

V is TRBV30 and J is TRBJ2-1; D is undetermined. CDR3 length equals 15 residues. The V end was cut by 3 bases, the J end by 2 bases, with 14 bases between. Germline CDR1 GTSNPN, CDR2 SVGIG (reference sequence). The CDR3: CAWSTDGSPYNEQFF. In nucleotides, the CDR3 is TGTGCCTGGAGCACGGACGGTAGCCCCTACAATGAGCAGTTCTTC.

The CDR3 region is CAWNIGGPYGYTF. The CDR3 region has the DNA TGTGCCTGGAACATTGGGGGCCCGTATGGCTACACCTTC. The chain recombines TRBV30 with TRBJ1-2; D is possibly TRBD1 (6 bases). The germline V gene encodes CDR1 GTSNPN and CDR2 SVGIG (reference sequence). The CDR3 is 13 amino acids. V lost 4 bases and J 5 bases, leaving 14 bases between the germline ends. The variable domain in full, completed from reference TRBV30 and TRBJ1-2, reads SQTIHQWPATLVQPVGSPLSLECTVEGTSNPNLYWYRQAAGRGLQLLFYSVGIGQISSEVPQNLSASRPQDRQFILSSKKLLLSDSGFYLCAWNIGGPYGYTFGSGTRLTVV.

This chain joins TRBV7-6 and TRBJ1-4; weak D call: TRBD1 (5 bases). The germline V gene has CDR1 SGHVS and CDR2 FNYEAQ. This CDR3 is built from 15 residues. V lost 0 bases and J 5 bases, leaving 10 bases between the germline ends. The CDR3 coding sequence is TGTGCCAGCAGCTTAGCCCCACGGGGGAATGAAAAACTGTTTTTT. It translates to CASSLAPRGNEKLFF.

This clone was picked up one time. The V call is TRBV5-4, the J call TRBJ2-5; tentatively, D is TRBD1 (5 bases). This CDR3 contains 15 residues. CDR1 and CDR2 (germline): SGHNT, YYREEE (reference sequence). Trimming took 0 bases from V and 1 from J, leaving 10 bases between them. The CDR3 DNA sequence: TGTGCCAGCAGCTTGGGACAGACCGCCCAAGAGACCCAGTACTTC. As protein: CASSLGQTAQETQYF.

V and J are TRBV5-1 and TRBJ2-5; D unresolved. The CDR3 is made up of 13 amino acids. Per the germline V gene, CDR1 is SGHRS and CDR2 is YFSETQ. The V gene lost 4 bases and the J gene lost 5 bases, with 12 bases spanning the gap. The CDR3 DNA reads as TGCGCCAGCAGCCTTCGATCTGGGGAGACCCAGTACTTC. Translating it yields CASSLRSGETQYF.

The chain is built from TRBV7-2 and TRBJ1-3; D unclear. Looked up from germline, CDR1 is SGHTA and CDR2 is FQGNSA. The CDR3 covers 14 residues. Trimming cost V 7 bases and J 4 bases, with 14 bases left between them. The CDR3 region has the DNA TGTGCCAGCACCGAGCGGGGAAAAGGAAACACCATATATTTT. As protein: CASTERGKGNTIYF.

This sequence joins TRBV19 and TRBJ2-7; 10 bases align to TRBD1. The CDR3 has 16 amino acids. The germline gives CDR1 LNHDA, CDR2 SQIVND (reference sequence). Germline trimming cut 4 bases from V and 2 bases from J; bases unmatched to any gene: 8. The CDR3 here is CASSTPRTGGTYEQYF. The CDR3 DNA reads TGTGCCAGTAGTACCCCCAGGACAGGGGGTACCTACGAGCAGTACTTC.

The chain joins TRBV18 to TRBJ1-3, with TRBD1 matching 8 bases. CDR1 KGHSH and CDR2 LQKENI come from the germline V gene. The CDR3 length is 14 residues. V lost 4 bases and J lost 1; bases outside the gene matches: 0. In DNA, the CDR3 is TGTGCCAGCTCACGACAGGGGTCTGGAAACACCATATATTTT. Its protein is CASSRQGSGNTIYF.